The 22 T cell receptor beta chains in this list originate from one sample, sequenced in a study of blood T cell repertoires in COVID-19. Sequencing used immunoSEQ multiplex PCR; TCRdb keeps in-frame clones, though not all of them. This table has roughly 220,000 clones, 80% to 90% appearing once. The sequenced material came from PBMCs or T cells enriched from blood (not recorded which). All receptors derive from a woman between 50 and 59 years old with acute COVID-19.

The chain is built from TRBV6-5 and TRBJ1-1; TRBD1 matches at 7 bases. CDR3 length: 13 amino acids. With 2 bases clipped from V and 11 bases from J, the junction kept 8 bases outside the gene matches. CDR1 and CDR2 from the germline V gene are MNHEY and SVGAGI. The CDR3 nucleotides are TGTGCCAGCAGTTACGTCTACAGGGGACGGGCTTTCTTT. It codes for CASSYVYRGRAFF.

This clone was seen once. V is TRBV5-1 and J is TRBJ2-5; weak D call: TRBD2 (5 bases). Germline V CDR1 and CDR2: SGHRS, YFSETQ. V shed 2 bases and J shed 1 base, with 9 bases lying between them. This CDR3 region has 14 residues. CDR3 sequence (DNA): TGCGCCAGCAGCTTAGCGGTGACCCAAGAGACCCAGTACTTC. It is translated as CASSLAVTQETQYF. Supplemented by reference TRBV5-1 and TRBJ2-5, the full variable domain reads KAGVTQTPRYLIKTRGQQVTLSCSPISGHRSVSWYQQTPGQGLQFLFEYFSETQRNKGNFPGRFSGRQFSNSRSEMNVSTLELGDSALYLCASSLAVTQETQYFGPGTRLLVL.

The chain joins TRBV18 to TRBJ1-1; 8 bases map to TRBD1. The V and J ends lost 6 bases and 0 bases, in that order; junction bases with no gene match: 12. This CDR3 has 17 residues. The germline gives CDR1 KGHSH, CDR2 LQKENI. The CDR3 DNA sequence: TGTGCCAGCTCCCCCTCACAACCCAGGGGGCTGAACACTGAAGCTTTCTTT. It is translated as CASSPSQPRGLNTEAFF. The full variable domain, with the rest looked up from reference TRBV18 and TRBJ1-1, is NAGVMQNPRHLVRRRGQEARLRCSPMKGHSHVYWYRQLPEEGLKFMVYLQKENIIDESGMPKERFSAEFPKEGPSILRIQQVVRGDSAAYFCASSPSQPRGLNTEAFFGQGTRLTVV.

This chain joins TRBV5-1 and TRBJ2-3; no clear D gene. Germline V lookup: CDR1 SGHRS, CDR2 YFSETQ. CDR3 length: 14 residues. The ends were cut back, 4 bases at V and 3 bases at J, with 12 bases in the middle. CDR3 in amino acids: CASSDVYGTDTQYF. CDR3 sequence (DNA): TGCGCCAGCAGCGATGTTTACGGGACAGATACGCAGTATTTT. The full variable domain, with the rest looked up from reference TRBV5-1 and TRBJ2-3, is KAGVTQTPRYLIKTRGQQVTLSCSPISGHRSVSWYQQTPGQGLQFLFEYFSETQRNKGNFPGRFSGRQFSNSRSEMNVSTLELGDSALYLCASSDVYGTDTQYFGPGTRLTVL.

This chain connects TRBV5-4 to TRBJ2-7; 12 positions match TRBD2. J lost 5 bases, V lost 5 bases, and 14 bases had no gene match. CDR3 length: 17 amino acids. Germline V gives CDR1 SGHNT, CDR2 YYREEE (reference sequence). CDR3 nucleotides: TGTGCCAGCAGTCTTCAACGACTAGCGGGAGTTCTGGACGAGCAGTACTTC. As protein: CASSLQRLAGVLDEQYF.

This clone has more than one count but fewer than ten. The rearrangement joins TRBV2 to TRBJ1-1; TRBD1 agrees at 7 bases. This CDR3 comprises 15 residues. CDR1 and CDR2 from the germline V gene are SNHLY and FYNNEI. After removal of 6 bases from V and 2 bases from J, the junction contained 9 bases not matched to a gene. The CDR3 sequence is CASRGDSRFNTEAFF. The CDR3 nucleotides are TGTGCCAGCAGGGGGGACAGCCGTTTTAACACTGAAGCTTTCTTT.

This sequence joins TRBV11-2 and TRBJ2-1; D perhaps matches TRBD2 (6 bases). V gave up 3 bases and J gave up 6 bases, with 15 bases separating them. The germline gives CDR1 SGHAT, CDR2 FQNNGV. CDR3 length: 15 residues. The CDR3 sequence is CASSLLPGVSNEQFF. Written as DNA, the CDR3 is TGTGCCAGCAGCTTGTTACCGGGAGTAAGCAATGAGCAGTTCTTC.

This CDR3 is CASSQSEDTQYF. CDR3 sequence (DNA): TGTGCCAGCAGCCAAAGTGAGGATACGCAGTATTTT. The rearrangement uses TRBV3-1 (or the pseudogene TRBV3-2) and TRBJ2-3; D gene unclear. From germline, CDR1 is LGHDT and CDR2 YNNKEL (reference sequence). The CDR3 length is 12 residues. Trimming shortened V by 2 bases and J by 6 bases, and 6 bases separated the two germline ends.

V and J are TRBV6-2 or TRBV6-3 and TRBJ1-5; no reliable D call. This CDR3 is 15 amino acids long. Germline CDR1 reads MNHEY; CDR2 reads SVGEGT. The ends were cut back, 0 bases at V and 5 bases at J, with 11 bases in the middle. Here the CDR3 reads CASSYSPDWYQPQHF. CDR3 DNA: TGTGCCAGCAGTTACTCCCCAGATTGGTATCAGCCCCAGCATTTT.

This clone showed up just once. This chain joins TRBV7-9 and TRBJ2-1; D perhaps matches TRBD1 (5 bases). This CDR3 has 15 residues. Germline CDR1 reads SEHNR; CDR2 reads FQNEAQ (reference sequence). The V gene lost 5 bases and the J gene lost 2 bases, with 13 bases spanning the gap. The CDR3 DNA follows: TGTGCCAGCAGCCGTCGCTCAGGGCCCTACAATGAGCAGTTCTTC. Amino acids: CASSRRSGPYNEQFF.

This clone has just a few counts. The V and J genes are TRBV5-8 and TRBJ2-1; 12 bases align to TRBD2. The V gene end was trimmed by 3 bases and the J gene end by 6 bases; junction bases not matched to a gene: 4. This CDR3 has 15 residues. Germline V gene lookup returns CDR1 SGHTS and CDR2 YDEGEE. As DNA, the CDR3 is TGTGCCAGCAGCTCCGGGACTAGCGGGCCCAATGAGCAGTTCTTC. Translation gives CASSSGTSGPNEQFF.

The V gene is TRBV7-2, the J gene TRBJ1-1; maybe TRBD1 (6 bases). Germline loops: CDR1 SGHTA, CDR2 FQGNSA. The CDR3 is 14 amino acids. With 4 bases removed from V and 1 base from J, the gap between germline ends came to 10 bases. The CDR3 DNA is TGTGCCAGCAGCTCCGGACAGTCGAACACTGAAGCTTTCTTT. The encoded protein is CASSSGQSNTEAFF.

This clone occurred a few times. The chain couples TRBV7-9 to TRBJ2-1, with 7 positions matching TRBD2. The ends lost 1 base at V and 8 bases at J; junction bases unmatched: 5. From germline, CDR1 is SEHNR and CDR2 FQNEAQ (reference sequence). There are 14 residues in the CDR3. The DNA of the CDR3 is TGTGCCAGCAGCTTAGGGCGGGCGGGGGATGAGCAGTTCTTC. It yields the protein CASSLGRAGDEQFF.

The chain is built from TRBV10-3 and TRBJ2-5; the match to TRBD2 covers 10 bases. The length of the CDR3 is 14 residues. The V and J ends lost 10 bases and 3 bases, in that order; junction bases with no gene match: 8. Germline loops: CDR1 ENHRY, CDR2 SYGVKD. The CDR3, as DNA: TGTGCCACGGGACTAGCGTATGATAAAGAGACCCAGTACTTC. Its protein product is CATGLAYDKETQYF.

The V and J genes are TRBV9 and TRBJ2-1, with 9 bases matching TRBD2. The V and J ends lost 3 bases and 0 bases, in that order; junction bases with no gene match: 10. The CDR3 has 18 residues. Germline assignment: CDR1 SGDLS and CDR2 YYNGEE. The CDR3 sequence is CASSAVTSGWSSYNEQFF. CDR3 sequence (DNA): TGTGCCAGCAGCGCGGTTACTAGCGGGTGGAGCTCCTACAATGAGCAGTTCTTC.

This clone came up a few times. The CDR3 reads CASSYRVVKLFF. As DNA, the CDR3 is TGTGCCAGCAGTTACAGGGTTGTAAAACTGTTTTTT. The J gene is TRBJ1-4, the V gene TRBV2; the D gene is possibly TRBD1 (6 bases). Germline V CDR1 and CDR2: SNHLY, FYNNEI. The CDR3 runs to 12 residues. Between the trimmed V and J ends, which lost 5 bases and 10 bases, there was a span of 11 bases.

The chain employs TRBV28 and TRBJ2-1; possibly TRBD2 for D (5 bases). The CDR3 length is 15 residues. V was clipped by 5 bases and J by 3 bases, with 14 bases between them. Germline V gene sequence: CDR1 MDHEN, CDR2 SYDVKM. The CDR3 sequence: CASSSRGRFYNEQFF. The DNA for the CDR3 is TGTGCCAGCAGTAGTAGAGGGCGCTTCTACAATGAGCAGTTCTTC.

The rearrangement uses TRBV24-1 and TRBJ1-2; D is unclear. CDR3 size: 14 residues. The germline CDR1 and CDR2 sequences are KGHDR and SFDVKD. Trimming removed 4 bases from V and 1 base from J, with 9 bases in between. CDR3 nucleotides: TGTGCCACCAGTGACCCATACAGTAACTATGGCTACACCTTC. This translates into CATSDPYSNYGYTF.

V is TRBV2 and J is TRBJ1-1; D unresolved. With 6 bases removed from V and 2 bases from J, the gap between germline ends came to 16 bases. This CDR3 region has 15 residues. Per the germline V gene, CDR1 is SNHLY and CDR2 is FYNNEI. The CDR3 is CASRWSAGKNTEAFF. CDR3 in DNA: TGTGCCAGCAGGTGGAGTGCTGGTAAAAACACTGAAGCTTTCTTT.

The CDR3 loop is CASALAAPSYNEQFF. CDR3 sequence (DNA): TGTGCCAGTGCACTAGCGGCACCCTCCTACAATGAGCAGTTCTTC. The V call is TRBV19, the J call TRBJ2-1; TRBD2 matches at 8 bases. Germline CDR1 LNHDA, CDR2 SQIVND (reference sequence). This CDR3 spans 15 amino acids. V dropped 8 bases and J dropped 0; count of bases not matched to a gene: 6. The full variable domain, completed using reference TRBV19 and TRBJ2-1, is DGGITQSPKYLFRKEGQNVTLSCEQNLNHDAMYWYRQDPGQGLRLIYYSQIVNDFQKGDIAEGYSVSREKKESFPLTVTSAQKNPTAFYLCASALAAPSYNEQFFGPGTRLTVL.

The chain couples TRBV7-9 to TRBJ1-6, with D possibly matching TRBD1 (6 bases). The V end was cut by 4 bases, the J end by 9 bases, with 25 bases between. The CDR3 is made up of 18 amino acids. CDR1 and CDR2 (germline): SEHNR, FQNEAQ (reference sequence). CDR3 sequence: CASSSTKTLTGPGSPLHF. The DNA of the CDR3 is TGTGCCAGCAGCTCGACCAAAACCCTAACAGGGCCGGGTTCACCCCTCCACTTT.

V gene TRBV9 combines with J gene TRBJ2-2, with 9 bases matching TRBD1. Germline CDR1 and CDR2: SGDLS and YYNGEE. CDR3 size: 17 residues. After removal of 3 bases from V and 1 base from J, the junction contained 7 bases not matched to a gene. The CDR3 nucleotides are TGTGCCAGCAGCGGTTACCGGGGACAGGGGAACACCGGGGAGCTGTTTTTT. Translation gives CASSGYRGQGNTGELFF.